This T cell receptor (beta chain) was captured by sequencing in a study of blood T cell repertoires in COVID-19 (dated by TCRdb to about 2020). With regard to the full study: Samples covering the acute and convalescent phases of COVID-19 were provided by collaborators in the United States, Italy and Spain. Subjects who had been exposed to COVID-19, were actively infected with it, or had recovered from it provided the deeply sampled blood TCRbeta repertoires that made up the dataset. Samples were obtained from the ongoing ImmuneRACE study (first 160 participants) and from over 1,000 subjects provided by 6 global collaborators. The prospective study material was composed of cDNA or gDNA derived from T cells, B-cell-depleted T cells, or PBMCs. HLA class I and class II types, where available, came from metadata supplied by the sample provider rather than from assay-based typing. The sample metadata nearly always contained a de-identified subject ID, COVID-19 status, age in years and sex. The repertoires were made available in a free public database intended to serve as a resource for research on the immune response to SARS-CoV-2.

The immunoSEQ Assay, a bias-controlled multiplex PCR, was used to amplify TCRbeta CDR3 regions from genomic DNA. The original pipeline was this. Nucleated cell counts per sample were estimated from amplification of reference gene primers within the assay. To quantify the absolute abundance of each unique TCRbeta CDR3 rearrangement, sequence reads were collapsed and filtered. For each sample, productive Simpson clonality was calculated as the square root of Simpson's diversity index over productive rearrangements. The table comes from immuneACCESS by way of TCRdb, which keeps in-frame sequences with V and J called. Part of the clones is missing from these tables; in studies checked, under half for an unresolved V gene and the rest for unknown reasons. That table is the source of V, J and clone size, and D and trimming were worked out from the DNA. In this sample the table shows 250,000 or so clones, roughly 88% of which occur a single time. The top ten hold around 2% of the sample.

In the prospective study, participants were about 18 to 100 years old, resided in 25 or so geographic areas of the United States, and were enrolled through a virtual design. To assign participants to cohorts, the prospective study relied on clinical history that participants themselves reported in a screening survey and a study questionnaire. ImmuneRACE Cohort 3 recovered participants were defined by two consecutive negative NP/OP PCR tests, healthcare professional clearance, or symptom resolution. In the prospective study, mobile phlebotomists collected whole blood, serum and a nasopharyngeal or oropharyngeal swab from each participant. Participants in the prospective study had the option to provide additional blood draws and questionnaires over an approximately 2-month period. Before DNA extraction, prospective study blood samples were shipped either frozen or at room temperature. What the study reported, not specific to this receptor: How much clinical and demographic metadata was included differed by source and by participant, and the metadata was provided uncurated.

Regarding this clone: No antigen is known for it. There are no base qualities to consult, and no much larger clone falls within one base.

Input material: PBMCs or T cells enriched from blood (not recorded which). The TCR sequence derives from a woman between 45 and 65 years old who had recovered from COVID-19.

DNA sequence: TGTGCCAGCAGCCTTCTCCAGGGGGCGAAGTCCACTGAAGCTTTCTTT. It specifies CASSLLQGAKSTEAFF. The chain is made from TRBV3-1 (or the pseudogene TRBV3-2) and TRBJ1-1; 8 bases in the junction line up with TRBD1. The CDR3 contains 16 residues, cysteine and phenylalanine counted. CDR3 DNA only is kept here, 48 bases in frame from base 1. Germline trimming amounts to 4 bases on V and 4 bases on J, with 11 as the count of junction bases outside the gene matches. Taken from the germline V gene (reference sequence), the CDR1 and CDR2 loops are LGHDT and YNNKEL.